This T cell receptor beta chain was profiled in a study of regulatory T cells in long-lasting Graves disease. Noted time point: newly diagnosed GD, antithyroid drugs for less than 3 months. Construction of the TCR library relied on RNA isolated from PBMCs. Investigators prepared the TCR beta libraries by applying iRepertoire HTBI primers and Arm-PCR of CDR3 regions. Using its own MiXCR run on the multiplex PCR reads, TCRdb lists one record per CDR3 protein. The table has 350,000 to 550,000 distinct CDR3 sequences, around 15% seen once; the top ten hold about 15%. Deletions cut 2 bases from V and 3 bases from J, with 14 bases between. Germline V gives CDR1 KGHSH, CDR2 LQKENI. The CDR3 contains 15 residues. In addition, the sample was reused for a study of T cells in Graves' hyperthyroidism and ophthalmopathy.

This TCR was recovered from a woman between 50 and 59 years old with Graves disease. This chain links TRBV18 with TRBJ2-7, with a weak D call TRBD1 (6 bases). Sequencing used peripheral blood mononuclear cells (PBMCs), obtained at new diagnosis, from a patient treated with antithyroid drugs. The CDR3 loop reads CASSPSVVTGYEQYF. The CDR3 DNA reads TGTGCCAGCTCACCAAGCGTGGTGACAGGCTACGAGCAGTACTTC.